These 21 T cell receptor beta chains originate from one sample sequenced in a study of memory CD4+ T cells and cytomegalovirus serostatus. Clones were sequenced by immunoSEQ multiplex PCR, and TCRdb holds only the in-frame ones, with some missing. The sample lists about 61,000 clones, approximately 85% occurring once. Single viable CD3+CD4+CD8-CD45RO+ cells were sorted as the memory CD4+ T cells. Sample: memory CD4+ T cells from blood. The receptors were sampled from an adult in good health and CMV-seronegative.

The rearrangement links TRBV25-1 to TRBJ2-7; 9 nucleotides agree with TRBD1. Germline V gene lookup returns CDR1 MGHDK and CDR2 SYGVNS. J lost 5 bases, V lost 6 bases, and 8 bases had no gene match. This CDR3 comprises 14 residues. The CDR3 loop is CASRDRGPPHEQYF. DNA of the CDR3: TGTGCCAGCAGGGACAGGGGACCGCCCCACGAGCAGTACTTC.

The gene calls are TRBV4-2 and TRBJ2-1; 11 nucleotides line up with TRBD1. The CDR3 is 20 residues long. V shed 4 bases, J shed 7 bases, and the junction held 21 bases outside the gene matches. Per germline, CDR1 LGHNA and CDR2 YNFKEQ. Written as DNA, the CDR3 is TGTGCCAGCAGCCCCGGACAGGGGGCGGCGAGGCGGACGGGGGGTAATGAGCAGTTCTTC. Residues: CASSPGQGAARRTGGNEQFF.

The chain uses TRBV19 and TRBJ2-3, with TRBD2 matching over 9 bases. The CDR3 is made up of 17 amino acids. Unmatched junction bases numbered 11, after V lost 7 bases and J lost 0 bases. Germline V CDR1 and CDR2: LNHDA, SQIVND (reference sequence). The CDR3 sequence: CASNAWGLAESTDTQYF. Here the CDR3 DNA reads TGTGCCAGTAACGCTTGGGGACTAGCCGAAAGCACAGATACGCAGTATTTT.

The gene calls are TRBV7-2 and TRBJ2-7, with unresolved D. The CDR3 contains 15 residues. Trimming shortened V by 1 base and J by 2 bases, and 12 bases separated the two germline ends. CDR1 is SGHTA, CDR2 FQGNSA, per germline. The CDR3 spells CASSLVASLTYEQYF. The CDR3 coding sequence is TGTGCCAGCAGCTTAGTGGCCAGTTTAACCTACGAGCAGTACTTC.

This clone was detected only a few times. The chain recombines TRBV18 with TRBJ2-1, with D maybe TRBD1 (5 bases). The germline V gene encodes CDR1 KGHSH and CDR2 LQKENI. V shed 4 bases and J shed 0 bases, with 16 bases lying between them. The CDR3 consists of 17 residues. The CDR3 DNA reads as TGTGCCAGCTCACTGTGGTTAGGGGTCAGCTCCTACAATGAGCAGTTCTTC. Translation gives CASSLWLGVSSYNEQFF.

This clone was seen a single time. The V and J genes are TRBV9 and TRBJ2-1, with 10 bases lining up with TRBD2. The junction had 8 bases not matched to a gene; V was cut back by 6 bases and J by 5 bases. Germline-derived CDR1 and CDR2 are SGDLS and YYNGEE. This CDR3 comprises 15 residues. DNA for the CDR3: TGTGCCAGCAATGCTATAGGACTAGCGGACAATGAGCAGTTCTTC. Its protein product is CASNAIGLADNEQFF.

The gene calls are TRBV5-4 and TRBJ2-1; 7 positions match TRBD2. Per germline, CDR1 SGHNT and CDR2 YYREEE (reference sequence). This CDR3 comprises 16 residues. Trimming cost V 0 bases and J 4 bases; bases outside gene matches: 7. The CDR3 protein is CASSLDPAGLYNEQFF. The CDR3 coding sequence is TGTGCCAGCAGCTTGGATCCAGCGGGGTTGTACAATGAGCAGTTCTTC.

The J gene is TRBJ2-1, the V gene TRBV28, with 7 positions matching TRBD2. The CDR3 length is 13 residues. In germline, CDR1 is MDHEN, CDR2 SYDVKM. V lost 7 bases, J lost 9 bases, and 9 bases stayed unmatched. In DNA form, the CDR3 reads TGTGCCAGCAACACCCCGGGGAGGGCTGAGCAGTTCTTC. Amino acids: CASNTPGRAEQFF. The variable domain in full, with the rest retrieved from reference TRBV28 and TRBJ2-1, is DVKVTQSSRYLVKRTGEKVFLECVQDMDHENMFWYRQDPGLGLRLIYFSYDVKMKEKGDIPEGYSVSREKKERFSLILESASTNQTSMYLCASNTPGRAEQFFGPGTRLTVL.

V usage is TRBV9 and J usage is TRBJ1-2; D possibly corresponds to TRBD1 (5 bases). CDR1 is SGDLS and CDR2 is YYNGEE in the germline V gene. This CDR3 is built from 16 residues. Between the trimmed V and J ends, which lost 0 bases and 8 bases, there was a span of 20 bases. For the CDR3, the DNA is TGTGCCAGCAGCGTAGCCCCGAGCCGGGGCTCTGGAGGCTACACCTTC. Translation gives CASSVAPSRGSGGYTF.

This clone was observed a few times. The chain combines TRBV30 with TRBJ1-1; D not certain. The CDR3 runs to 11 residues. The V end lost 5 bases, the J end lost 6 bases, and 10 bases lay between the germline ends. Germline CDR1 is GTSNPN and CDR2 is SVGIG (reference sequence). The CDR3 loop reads CAWAKGAEAFF. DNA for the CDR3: TGTGCCTGGGCAAAGGGCGCTGAAGCTTTCTTT.

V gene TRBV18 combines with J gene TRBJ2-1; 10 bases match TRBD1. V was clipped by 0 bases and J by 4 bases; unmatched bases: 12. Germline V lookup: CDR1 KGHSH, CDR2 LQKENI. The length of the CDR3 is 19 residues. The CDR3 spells CASSPPKVARDRGYNEQFF. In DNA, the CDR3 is TGTGCCAGCTCACCACCGAAAGTGGCGCGGGACAGGGGATACAATGAGCAGTTCTTC.

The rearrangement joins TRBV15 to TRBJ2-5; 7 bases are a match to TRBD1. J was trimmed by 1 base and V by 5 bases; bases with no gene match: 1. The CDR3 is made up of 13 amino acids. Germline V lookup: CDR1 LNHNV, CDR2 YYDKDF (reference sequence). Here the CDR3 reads CATSRDSQETQYF. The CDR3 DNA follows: TGTGCCACCAGCCGGGACAGCCAAGAGACCCAGTACTTC. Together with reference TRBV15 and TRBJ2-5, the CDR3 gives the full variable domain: DAMVIQNPRYQVTQFGKPVTLSCSQTLNHNVMYWYQQKSSQAPKLLFHYYDKDFNNEADTPDNFQSRRPNTSFCFLDIRSPGLGDTAMYLCATSRDSQETQYFGPGTRLLVL.

As DNA, the CDR3 is TGTGCCAGCAGCGCTAGACAGGGGGCCGGGTCACCCCTCCACTTT. It specifies CASSARQGAGSPLHF. The chain is built from TRBV2 and TRBJ1-6; 10 nucleotides line up with TRBD1. CDR1 and CDR2 (germline): SNHLY, FYNNEI. The CDR3 consists of 15 residues. The ends lost 6 bases at V and 10 bases at J; junction bases unmatched: 9.

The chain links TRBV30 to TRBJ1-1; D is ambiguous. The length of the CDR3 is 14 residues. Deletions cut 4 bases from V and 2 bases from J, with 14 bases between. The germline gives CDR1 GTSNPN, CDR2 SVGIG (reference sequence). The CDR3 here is CAWIGRADNTEAFF. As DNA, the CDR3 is TGTGCCTGGATCGGGAGGGCGGATAACACTGAAGCTTTCTTT.

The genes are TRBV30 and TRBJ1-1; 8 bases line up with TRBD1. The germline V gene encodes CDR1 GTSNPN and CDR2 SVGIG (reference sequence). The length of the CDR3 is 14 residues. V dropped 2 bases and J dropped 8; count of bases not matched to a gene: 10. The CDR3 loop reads CAWSWGQGAREAFF. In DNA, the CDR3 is TGTGCCTGGAGTTGGGGGCAGGGGGCAAGGGAAGCTTTCTTT.

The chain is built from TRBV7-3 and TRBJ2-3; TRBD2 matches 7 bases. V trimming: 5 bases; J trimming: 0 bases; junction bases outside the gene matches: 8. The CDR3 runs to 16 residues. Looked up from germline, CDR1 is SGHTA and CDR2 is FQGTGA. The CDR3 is CASSRSKRGSTDTQYF. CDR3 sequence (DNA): TGTGCCAGCAGCCGAAGTAAGCGGGGAAGCACAGATACGCAGTATTTT.

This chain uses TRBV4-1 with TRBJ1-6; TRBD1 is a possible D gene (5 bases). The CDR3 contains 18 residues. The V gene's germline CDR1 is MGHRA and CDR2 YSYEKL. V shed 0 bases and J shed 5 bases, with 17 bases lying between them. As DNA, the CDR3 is TGCGCCAGCAGCCAAGATTCATCAGGGTGGATTAATAATTCACCCCTCCACTTT. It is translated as CASSQDSSGWINNSPLHF.

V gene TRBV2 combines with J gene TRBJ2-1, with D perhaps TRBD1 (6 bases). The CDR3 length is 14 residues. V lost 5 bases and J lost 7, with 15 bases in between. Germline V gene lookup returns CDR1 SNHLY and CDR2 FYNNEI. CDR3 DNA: TGTGCCAGCAGTCGCCAGGGGAGTCAAAATGAGCAGTTCTTC. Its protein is CASSRQGSQNEQFF.

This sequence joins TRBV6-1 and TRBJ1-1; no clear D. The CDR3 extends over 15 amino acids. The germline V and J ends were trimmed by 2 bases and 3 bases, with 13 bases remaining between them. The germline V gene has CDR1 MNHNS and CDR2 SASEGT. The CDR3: CASSELSAADTEAFF. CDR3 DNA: TGTGCCAGCAGTGAACTTTCGGCGGCAGACACTGAAGCTTTCTTT.

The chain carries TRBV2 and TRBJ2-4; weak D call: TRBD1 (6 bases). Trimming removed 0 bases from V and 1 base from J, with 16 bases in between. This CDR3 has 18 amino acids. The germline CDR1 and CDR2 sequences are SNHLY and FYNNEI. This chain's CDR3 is CASSEAPGQGKAKNIQYF. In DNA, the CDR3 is TGTGCCAGCAGTGAAGCCCCCGGGCAGGGGAAGGCCAAAAACATTCAGTACTTC.

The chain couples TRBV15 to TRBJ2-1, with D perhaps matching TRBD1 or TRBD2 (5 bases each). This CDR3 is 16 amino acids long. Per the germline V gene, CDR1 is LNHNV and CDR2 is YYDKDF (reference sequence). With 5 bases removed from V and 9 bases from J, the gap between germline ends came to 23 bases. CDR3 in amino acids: CATSGGSGPYGGEQFF. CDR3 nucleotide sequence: TGTGCCACCAGCGGGGGAAGCGGACCCTACGGCGGTGAGCAGTTCTTC.